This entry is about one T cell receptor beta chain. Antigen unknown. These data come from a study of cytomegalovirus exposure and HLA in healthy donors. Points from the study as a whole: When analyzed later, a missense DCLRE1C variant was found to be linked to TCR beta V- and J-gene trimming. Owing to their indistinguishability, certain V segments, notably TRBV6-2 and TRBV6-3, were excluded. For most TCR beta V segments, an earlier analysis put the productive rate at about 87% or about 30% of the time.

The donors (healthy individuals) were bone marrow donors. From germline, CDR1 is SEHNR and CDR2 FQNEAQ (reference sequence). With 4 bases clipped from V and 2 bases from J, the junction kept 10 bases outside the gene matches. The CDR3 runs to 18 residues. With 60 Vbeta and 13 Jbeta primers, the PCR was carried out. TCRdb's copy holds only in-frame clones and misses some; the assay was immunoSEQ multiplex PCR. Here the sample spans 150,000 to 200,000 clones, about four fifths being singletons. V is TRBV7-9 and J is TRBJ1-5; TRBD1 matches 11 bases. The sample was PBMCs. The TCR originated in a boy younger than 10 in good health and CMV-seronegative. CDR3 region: CASSSGQGVFRGNQPQHF. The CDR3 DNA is TGTGCCAGCAGCTCGGGACAGGGGGTTTTTCGGGGCAATCAGCCCCAGCATTTT.